This T cell receptor beta chain was identified during a study of regulatory dendritic cells for organ transplantation. Repertoires were generated with immunoSEQ multiplex PCR, while TCRdb's copy carries only in-frame clones and drops some. The table records under 40,000 clones, 85% to 95% of them present only once. V dropped 0 bases and J dropped 3 bases, with 14 bases sitting between them. Germline-derived CDR1 and CDR2 are KGHSY and FQNENV. The CDR3 contains 17 residues. This sequence was found in a human donor in good health. This sequence joins TRBV16 and TRBJ1-4, with no clear D. Material: naive CD8+ T cells from blood. Subset indicated: CD45RA+ naive T cells. The CDR3 DNA reads as TGTGCCAGCAGCCAATCGTTAGGTGGCGGAGCTAATGAAAAACTGTTTTTT. Protein: CASSQSLGGGANEKLFF.